This TCR beta chain was sequenced for a study of blood T cell repertoires in COVID-19. Study-wide context: COVID-19 samples from acute and convalescent phases originated in the United States, Italy and Spain.

The CDR3 length is 15 residues. V lost 3 bases to trimming and J lost 3 bases; unmatched junction nucleotides: 5. Per the germline V gene, CDR1 is SGDLS and CDR2 is YYNGEE. Clones were sequenced by immunoSEQ multiplex PCR, and TCRdb holds only the in-frame ones, with some missing. The sample carries a few hundred thousand clones, around four fifths recorded once. The sample was PBMCs or T cells enriched from blood (not recorded which). The clonotype was recovered from a man aged 35-49 years who had recovered from COVID-19. The rearrangement links TRBV9 to TRBJ2-1; 8 bases line up with TRBD2. Here the CDR3 DNA reads TGTGCCAGCAGCGAGCGGGAGTTTGGCTACAATGAGCAGTTCTTC. As protein: CASSEREFGYNEQFF.